These 11 T cell receptor beta chains originate from one sample sequenced in a study of T cell responses to AZD1222 COVID-19 vaccine. Clones were read by immunoSEQ multiplex PCR, and TCRdb kept only the in-frame ones, dropping some. The sample consists of some 86,000 clones, 80% of them appearing once. This sample comprised peripheral blood, obtained on day 0 of AZD1222 vaccination. The source is an adult in good health.

V gene TRBV24-1 combines with J gene TRBJ2-2; 9 bases agree with TRBD2. This CDR3 spans 16 amino acids. Germline CDR1 reads KGHDR; CDR2 reads SFDVKD. V lost 9 bases and J lost 2; bases outside the gene matches: 9. The CDR3 region is CATPQAGGRNTGELFF. The CDR3 coding sequence is TGTGCCACCCCTCAAGCGGGGGGCCGAAACACCGGGGAGCTGTTTTTT.

V is TRBV12-3 or TRBV12-4 and J is TRBJ2-1; unclear D gene. The CDR3 sequence is 10 residues long. The germline V and J ends were trimmed by 5 bases and 7 bases, with 3 bases remaining between them. CDR3 bases: TGTGCCAGCAGTAGTAATGAGCAGTTCTTC. This gives the protein CASSSNEQFF.

The chain combines TRBV3-1 (or the pseudogene TRBV3-2) with TRBJ2-1, with D possibly being TRBD2 (6 bases). Trimming left V 6 bases short and J 5 bases short, with 17 bases between. The CDR3 contains 15 residues. The germline CDR1 and CDR2 sequences are LGHDT and YNNKEL (reference sequence). CDR3 DNA sequence: TGTGCCAGCAGTTCTCGGGGCGGGAACAACAATGAGCAGTTCTTC. Encoded protein: CASSSRGGNNNEQFF.

The chain recombines TRBV11-3 with TRBJ2-3, with D hard to call. V lost 5 bases and J lost 1, with 7 bases in between. This CDR3 spans 13 amino acids. Germline V gene data show CDR1 as SGHNT and CDR2 as YENEEA. The CDR3 nucleotides are TGTGCCAGCAGCCCCTACCGCACAGATACGCAGTATTTT. Its translation: CASSPYRTDTQYF. Supplemented by reference TRBV11-3 and TRBJ2-3, the full variable domain reads EAGVVQSPRYKIIEKKQPVAFWCNPISGHNTLYWYLQNLGQGPELLIRYENEEAVDDSQLPKDRFSAERLKGVDSTLKIQPAELGDSAVYLCASSPYRTDTQYFGPGTRLTVL.

The J gene is TRBJ1-5, the V gene TRBV11-2; unclear D gene. The CDR3 is 15 residues long. Germline CDR1 SGHAT, CDR2 FQNNGV. Trimming shortened V by 1 base and J by 2 bases, and 9 bases separated the two germline ends. The CDR3, as DNA: TGTGCCAGCAGCTTAGGGCTGGACGGCAATCAGCCCCAGCATTTT. Translating gives CASSLGLDGNQPQHF.

The chain links TRBV19 to TRBJ1-4; D gene unclear. CDR1 LNHDA and CDR2 SQIVND come from the germline V gene (reference sequence). This CDR3 spans 13 amino acids. V was cut by 5 bases and J by 2 bases, with 6 bases left in between. The CDR3 DNA is TGTGCCAGTAGTGACAACACTAATGAAAAACTGTTTTTT. Its protein is CASSDNTNEKLFF.

The chain recombines TRBV11-2 with TRBJ2-2; TRBD2 agrees at 9 bases. Germline CDR1 and CDR2: SGHAT and FQNNGV. The CDR3 has 14 amino acids. V dropped 5 bases and J dropped 5; count of bases not matched to a gene: 3. The CDR3 reads CASSGGLATGELFF. CDR3 nucleotide sequence: TGTGCCAGCAGCGGCGGACTAGCGACCGGGGAGCTGTTTTTT.

This clone was observed a handful of times. The V and J genes are TRBV27 and TRBJ1-4, with D tentatively TRBD1 (6 bases). Germline V gene sequence: CDR1 MNHEY, CDR2 SMNVEV (reference sequence). The CDR3 is made up of 15 amino acids. V shed 8 bases and J shed 0 bases, with 13 bases lying between them. CDR3 sequence reads: CASGGAGATNEKLFF. The DNA of the CDR3 is TGTGCCAGCGGGGGGGCGGGAGCAACTAATGAAAAACTGTTTTTT.

The chain uses TRBV6-5 and TRBJ2-7; D perhaps matches TRBD1 (6 bases). V lost 2 bases and J lost 3, with 14 bases in between. The CDR3 has 15 amino acids. Germline V gene sequence: CDR1 MNHEY, CDR2 SVGAGI. Here the CDR3 reads CASSYPRGSGYEQYF. For the CDR3, the DNA is TGTGCCAGCAGTTACCCTAGGGGGTCCGGCTACGAGCAGTACTTC.

The rearrangement links TRBV11-2 to TRBJ1-3; the D gene is possibly TRBD1 (5 bases). V shed 2 bases and J shed 1 base, with 12 bases lying between them. CDR1 SGHAT and CDR2 FQNNGV come from the germline V gene. There are 16 residues in the CDR3. The CDR3 region has the DNA TGTGCCAGCAGCTTATTGTACGGGGGGTCTGGAAACACCATATATTTT. This sequence encodes CASSLLYGGSGNTIYF. The complete variable domain, with remaining parts taken from reference TRBV11-2 and TRBJ1-3, reads EAGVAQSPRYKIIEKRQSVAFWCNPISGHATLYWYQQILGQGPKLLIQFQNNGVVDDSQLPKDRFSAERLKGVDSTLKIQPAKLEDSAVYLCASSLLYGGSGNTIYFGEGSWLTVV.

This clone was counted once. The chain couples TRBV6-5 to TRBJ2-7; 8 positions match TRBD1. The CDR3 loop spans 13 amino acids. After removal of 0 bases from V and 6 bases from J, the junction contained 1 base not matched to a gene. Germline V gene sequence: CDR1 MNHEY, CDR2 SVGAGI. CDR3: CASSYSTGGEQYF. CDR3 nucleotides: TGTGCCAGCAGTTACTCTACAGGGGGCGAGCAGTACTTC.